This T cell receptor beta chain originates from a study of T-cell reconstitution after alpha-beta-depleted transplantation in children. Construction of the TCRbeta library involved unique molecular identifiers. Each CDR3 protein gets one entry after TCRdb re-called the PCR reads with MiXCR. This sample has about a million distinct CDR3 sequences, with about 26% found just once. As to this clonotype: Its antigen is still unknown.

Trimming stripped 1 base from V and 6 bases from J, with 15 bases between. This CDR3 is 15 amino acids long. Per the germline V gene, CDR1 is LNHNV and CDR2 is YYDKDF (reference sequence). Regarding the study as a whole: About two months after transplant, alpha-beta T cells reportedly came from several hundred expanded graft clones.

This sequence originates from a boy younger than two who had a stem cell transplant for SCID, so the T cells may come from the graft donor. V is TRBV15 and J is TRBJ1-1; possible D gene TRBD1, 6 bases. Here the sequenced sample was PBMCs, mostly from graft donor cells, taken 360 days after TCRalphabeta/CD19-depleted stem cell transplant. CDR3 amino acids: CATSRAPGAYAEAFF. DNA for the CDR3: TGTGCCACCAGCAGAGCCCCAGGGGCGTACGCTGAAGCTTTCTTT. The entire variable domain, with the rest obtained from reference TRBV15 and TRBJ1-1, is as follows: DAMVIQNPRYQVTQFGKPVTLSCSQTLNHNVMYWYQQKSSQAPKLLFHYYDKDFNNEADTPDNFQSRRPNTSFCFLDIRSPGLGDTAMYLCATSRAPGAYAEAFFGQGTRLTVV.